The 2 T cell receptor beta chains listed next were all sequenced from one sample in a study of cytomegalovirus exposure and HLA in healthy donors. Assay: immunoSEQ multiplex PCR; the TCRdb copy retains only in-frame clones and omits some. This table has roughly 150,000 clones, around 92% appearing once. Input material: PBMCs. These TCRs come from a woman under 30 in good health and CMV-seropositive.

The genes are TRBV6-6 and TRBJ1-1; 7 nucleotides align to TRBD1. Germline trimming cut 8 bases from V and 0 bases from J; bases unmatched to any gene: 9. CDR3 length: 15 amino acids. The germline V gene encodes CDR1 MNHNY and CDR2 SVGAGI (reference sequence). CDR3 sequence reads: CASLSWTGLNTEAFF. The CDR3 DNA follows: TGTGCCAGCTTGAGTTGGACAGGCCTGAACACTGAAGCTTTCTTT.

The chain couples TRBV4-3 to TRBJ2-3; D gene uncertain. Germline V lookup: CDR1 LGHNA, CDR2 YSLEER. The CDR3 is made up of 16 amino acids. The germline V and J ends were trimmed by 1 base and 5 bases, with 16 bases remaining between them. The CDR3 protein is CASSQADKLYVDTQYF. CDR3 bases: TGCGCCAGCAGCCAAGCCGACAAGCTCTATGTAGATACGCAGTATTTT.